A selection of T cell receptor beta chains follows, all from one sample in a study of beta chain features in type 1 diabetes. Assay: immunoSEQ multiplex PCR; the TCRdb copy retains only in-frame clones and omits some. The sample holds a few hundred thousand clones, roughly 13% seen once. Sequencing used naive CD4+ T cells from blood. These receptors came from a man aged 18 to 35 in good health. CDR3s include the opening cysteine and the closing phenylalanine or tryptophan. The D gene is left open where the match is weak. Clone sizes are given selectively: once, few, many, or a class where the clone is expanded.

CDR3 DNA: TGTGCCAGCAGTTACAGGACAGGGACTCAGCCCCAGCATTTT
CDR3 protein: CASSYRTGTQPQHF
clone size: -
J gene: TRBJ1-5
V gene: TRBV6-6
D gene: TRBD1

CDR3 DNA: TGCGCCAGCAGCCAAGATCTGGGACTAGCGGGAGCCGGGGAGCTGTTTTTT
CDR3 protein: CASSQDLGLAGAGELFF
clone size: few
J gene: TRBJ2-2
V gene: TRBV4-3
D gene: TRBD2

CDR3 DNA: TGTGCCAGCAGCGTAGTTCCAATCGCAGGCTACGAGCAGTACTTC
CDR3 protein: CASSVVPIAGYEQYF
clone size: few
J gene: TRBJ2-7
V gene: TRBV9
D gene: -

CDR3 DNA: TGTGCCTGGAGTGCCAGCGGGGAGACCCAGTACTTC
CDR3 protein: CAWSASGETQYF
clone size: -
J gene: TRBJ2-5
V gene: TRBV30
D gene: -

CDR3 DNA: TGTGCCAGCAGCCGGGACAGGTTTGGGAGCAATCAGCCCCAGCATTTT
CDR3 protein: CASSRDRFGSNQPQHF
clone size: few
J gene: TRBJ1-5
V gene: TRBV7-9
D gene: TRBD1

CDR3 DNA: TGTGCCAGCAGTACGGACAGGGGAGGCAATCAGCCCCAGCATTTT
CDR3 protein: CASSTDRGGNQPQHF
clone size: few
J gene: TRBJ1-5
V gene: TRBV2
D gene: TRBD1

CDR3 DNA: TGTGCCTGGTGCCCCGGGACTAGCGGGGGCTACGAGCAGTACTTC
CDR3 protein: CAWCPGTSGGYEQYF
clone size: few
J gene: TRBJ2-7
V gene: TRBV30
D gene: TRBD2

CDR3 DNA: TGCAGCGCCCGGGACAGGCACTACAATGAGCAGTTCTTC
CDR3 protein: CSARDRHYNEQFF
clone size: -
J gene: TRBJ2-1
V gene: TRBV29-1
D gene: TRBD1

CDR3 DNA: TGCGCCAGCAGCTTGGGGGACAGGGGTTACGAGCAGTACTTC
CDR3 protein: CASSLGDRGYEQYF
clone size: -
J gene: TRBJ2-7
V gene: TRBV5-1
D gene: TRBD1

CDR3 DNA: TGTGCCTGGAGTGAACGGTATCAGCCCCAGCATTTT
CDR3 protein: CAWSERYQPQHF
clone size: -
J gene: TRBJ1-5
V gene: TRBV30
D gene: -

CDR3 DNA: TGCGCCAGCAGCCAAGAGGTGAGGTGGCAAATTCTGGCCCAGCATTTT
CDR3 protein: CASSQEVRWQILAQHF
clone size: -
J gene: TRBJ1-5
V gene: TRBV4-1
D gene: -

CDR3 DNA: TGTGCCAGTAGTATCGGGATCACGGGGGTTGTGAACAATGAGCAGTTCTTC
CDR3 protein: CASSIGITGVVNNEQFF
clone size: -
J gene: TRBJ2-1
V gene: TRBV19
D gene: -

CDR3 DNA: TGTGCCAGCAGGGCCGGGACAGGAGACGCAACTAATGAAAAACTGTTTTTT
CDR3 protein: CASRAGTGDATNEKLFF
clone size: few
J gene: TRBJ1-4
V gene: TRBV7-9
D gene: TRBD1

CDR3 DNA: TGTGCCAGCTCACCACTTCCACAGGGGTTTGAGGGCTACACCTTC
CDR3 protein: CASSPLPQGFEGYTF
clone size: -
J gene: TRBJ1-2
V gene: TRBV18
D gene: TRBD1

CDR3 DNA: TGTGCCTGGAGTCTCGAGAGTCCTGGGGCCAACGTCCTGACTTTC
CDR3 protein: CAWSLESPGANVLTF
clone size: few
J gene: TRBJ2-6
V gene: TRBV30
D gene: -

CDR3 DNA: TGTGCCAGCAGTTCGGGACAGGGATCTCGTGGCTACACCTTC
CDR3 protein: CASSSGQGSRGYTF
clone size: few
J gene: TRBJ1-2
V gene: TRBV27
D gene: TRBD1

CDR3 DNA: TGTGCCAGCAGTTTATCGGGAACACGCAATGAGCAGTTCTTC
CDR3 protein: CASSLSGTRNEQFF
clone size: -
J gene: TRBJ2-1
V gene: TRBV28
D gene: -

CDR3 DNA: TGTGCCAGCAGTGCACAGGCCCAACTGTTTTTT
CDR3 protein: CASSAQAQLFF
clone size: -
J gene: TRBJ1-4
V gene: TRBV6-6
D gene: -

CDR3 DNA: TGTGCCAGCAGAGGGGGTTTTGCATATGGCTACACCTTC
CDR3 protein: CASRGGFAYGYTF
clone size: few
J gene: TRBJ1-2
V gene: TRBV5-4
D gene: -

CDR3 DNA: TGTGCCAGCAGCCCCAGGGGCGATGAGCAGTTCTTC
CDR3 protein: CASSPRGDEQFF
clone size: few
J gene: TRBJ2-1
V gene: TRBV7-9
D gene: -

CDR3 DNA: TGTGCCAGCAGCTTAATAAGAACCGTACTCTCCCCGCAGTATTTT
CDR3 protein: CASSLIRTVLSPQYF
clone size: -
J gene: TRBJ2-3
V gene: TRBV7-8
D gene: -

CDR3 DNA: TGTGCCAGCAGGCCCGAAGGGGCGGGATCCTACAATGAGCAGTTCTTC
CDR3 protein: CASRPEGAGSYNEQFF
clone size: few
J gene: TRBJ2-1
V gene: TRBV28
D gene: -

CDR3 DNA: TGTGCCAGCAGTGAAGAACAGTTCACAGATACGCAGTATTTT
CDR3 protein: CASSEEQFTDTQYF
clone size: -
J gene: TRBJ2-3
V gene: TRBV6-1
D gene: -

CDR3 DNA: TGTGCCAGCTCACCAGAGACAGACAGGCCAGATACGCAGTATTTT
CDR3 protein: CASSPETDRPDTQYF
clone size: -
J gene: TRBJ2-3
V gene: TRBV18
D gene: -

CDR3 DNA: TGTGCCAGCAGCCCAAGCACAGGGGGCAATCAGCCCCAGCATTTT
CDR3 protein: CASSPSTGGNQPQHF
clone size: -
J gene: TRBJ1-5
V gene: TRBV25-1
D gene: TRBD1

CDR3 DNA: TGTGCCAGCAGCTTGAATTGGCTTCCAGGGGTTGAGCAGTTCTTC
CDR3 protein: CASSLNWLPGVEQFF
clone size: few
J gene: TRBJ2-1
V gene: TRBV5-6
D gene: -

CDR3 DNA: TGTGCCAGCAGTTACCCGGGAGAGACCCAGTACTTC
CDR3 protein: CASSYPGETQYF
clone size: few
J gene: TRBJ2-5
V gene: TRBV6-5
D gene: -

CDR3 DNA: TGCGCCAGCAACACATGGCAGGGGGCTTCAGGAGGCTACACCTTC
CDR3 protein: CASNTWQGASGGYTF
clone size: few
J gene: TRBJ1-2
V gene: TRBV5-1
D gene: TRBD1

CDR3 DNA: TGTGCCAGCAGCCGCCGTGCGAATACGCAGTATTTT
CDR3 protein: CASSRRANTQYF
clone size: -
J gene: TRBJ2-3
V gene: TRBV7-2
D gene: -

CDR3 DNA: TGTGCCAGCAGTTCCGGGACAGGGGCGTACGAGCAGTACTTC
CDR3 protein: CASSSGTGAYEQYF
clone size: few
J gene: TRBJ2-7
V gene: TRBV28
D gene: TRBD1

CDR3 DNA: TGTGCCAGCTCCCTACGGGGTCAGGCCTACGAGCAGTACTTC
CDR3 protein: CASSLRGQAYEQYF
clone size: few
J gene: TRBJ2-7
V gene: TRBV18
D gene: -

CDR3 DNA: TGTGCCAGCAGCTTAGGGACTAGCGGGGACGAGCAGTTCTTC
CDR3 protein: CASSLGTSGDEQFF
clone size: -
J gene: TRBJ2-1
V gene: TRBV7-7
D gene: TRBD2

CDR3 DNA: TGTGCCAGCAGCTCCGGGACAGGGATGGGCTACACCTTC
CDR3 protein: CASSSGTGMGYTF
clone size: -
J gene: TRBJ1-2
V gene: TRBV5-4
D gene: TRBD1

CDR3 DNA: TGTGCCAGCTCACCACCGTCTACAGGGCTAGCGGTGACACAGTTCTTC
CDR3 protein: CASSPPSTGLAVTQFF
clone size: -
J gene: TRBJ2-1
V gene: TRBV18
D gene: -

CDR3 DNA: TGTGCCAGCAGTTTAGCAGGGCATGAGCAGTTCTTC
CDR3 protein: CASSLAGHEQFF
clone size: few
J gene: TRBJ2-1
V gene: TRBV28
D gene: -